The 18 T cell receptor beta chains below were found in one sample sequenced in a study of T cell responses to AZD1222 COVID-19 vaccine. Method: immunoSEQ multiplex PCR; TCRdb's copy keeps in-frame clones and lacks some. This sample yields 95,000 to 130,000 clones, of which roughly 92% are seen a single time; roughly 1.6% belongs to the top ten. The specimen was peripheral blood, collected 28 days after the second AZD1222 dose. The receptors were sampled from an adult who received the AZD1222 COVID-19 vaccine.

The rearrangement uses TRBV28 and TRBJ1-4; D is unresolved. Looked up from germline, CDR1 is MDHEN and CDR2 is SYDVKM. With 6 bases removed from V and 0 bases from J, the gap between germline ends came to 8 bases. This CDR3 region has 14 residues. The CDR3 region has the DNA TGTGCCAGCAGCCCACACACAACTAATGAAAAACTGTTTTTT. Amino acids: CASSPHTTNEKLFF.

The chain couples TRBV3-1 (or the pseudogene TRBV3-2) to TRBJ2-1; 8 positions match TRBD1. V shed 0 bases and J 8 bases; nucleotides not matched to a gene: 15. The CDR3 is 18 residues long. CDR1 and CDR2 from the germline V gene are LGHDT and YNNKEL (reference sequence). The CDR3 DNA is TGTGCCAGCAGCCAAGACATAGAAGAGGCAGGGGGCTATGATGAGCAGTTCTTC. Translated, it gives CASSQDIEEAGGYDEQFF.

This clone has a handful of counts. The J gene is TRBJ2-4, the V gene TRBV6-2 or TRBV6-3, with D tentatively TRBD1 (6 bases). Per the germline V gene, CDR1 is MNHEY and CDR2 is SVGEGT. The length of the CDR3 is 18 residues. Trimming took 5 bases from V and 0 from J, leaving 20 bases between them. The CDR3 region is CASSHGEWTELAKNIQYF. The CDR3 DNA is TGTGCCAGCAGTCACGGGGAATGGACAGAGCTAGCCAAAAACATTCAGTACTTC.

The chain is built from TRBV28 and TRBJ2-1; D unclear. V lost 3 bases and J 3 bases, leaving 0 bases between the germline ends. The CDR3 spans 11 residues. Germline CDR1 MDHEN, CDR2 SYDVKM. Here the CDR3 reads CASSFYNEQFF. The CDR3, as DNA: TGTGCCAGCAGTTTCTACAATGAGCAGTTCTTC.

This chain links TRBV3-1 (or the pseudogene TRBV3-2) with TRBJ2-1, with D possibly TRBD1 on 8 matching bases. This CDR3 comprises 16 residues. Germline V lookup: CDR1 LGHDT, CDR2 YNNKEL (reference sequence). V was cut by 1 base and J by 7 bases, with 17 bases left in between. The DNA for the CDR3 is TGTGCCAGCAGCCAAGGAGACAGGGGACTACTAAATGAGCAGTTCTTC. Amino acids: CASSQGDRGLLNEQFF.

The V and J genes are TRBV3-1 (or the pseudogene TRBV3-2) and TRBJ2-7; D may be TRBD2 (5 bases). V lost 0 bases to trimming and J lost 3 bases, with 9 bases between them. Per the germline V gene, CDR1 is LGHDT and CDR2 is YNNKEL (reference sequence). This CDR3 region has 14 residues. The CDR3 bases are TGTGCCAGCAGCCAAGAAGGAGGAGACTACGAGCAGTACTTC. Translated, it gives CASSQEGGDYEQYF.

V usage is TRBV29-1 and J usage is TRBJ2-2, with 14 bases lining up with TRBD2. CDR1 and CDR2 (germline): SQVTM, ANQGSEA. V lost 3 bases, J lost 5 bases, and 2 bases stayed unmatched. This CDR3 region has 15 residues. CDR3 coding DNA: TGCAGCGTTGACGGACTAGCGGGAGGTACCGGGGAGCTGTTTTTT. It is translated as CSVDGLAGGTGELFF.

The CDR3 spells CASSLSLMDEQFF. CDR3 nucleotides: TGTGCCAGCAGCTTATCCCTAATGGATGAGCAGTTCTTC. The chain combines TRBV5-4 with TRBJ2-1; D unclear. V lost 2 bases and J lost 8, with 11 bases in between. The CDR3 is 13 amino acids. Germline loops: CDR1 SGHNT, CDR2 YYREEE (reference sequence). The entire variable domain, with the rest obtained from reference TRBV5-4 and TRBJ2-1, is as follows: ETGVTQSPTHLIKTRGQQVTLRCSSQSGHNTVSWYQQALGQGPQFIFQYYREEENGRGNFPPRFSGLQFPNYSSELNVNALELDDSALYLCASSLSLMDEQFFGPGTRLTVL.

The chain carries TRBV27 and TRBJ1-5, with D maybe TRBD1 (6 bases). This CDR3 has 13 residues. V shed 6 bases and J shed 3 bases, with 9 bases lying between them. CDR1 MNHEY and CDR2 SMNVEV come from the germline V gene (reference sequence). The CDR3 loop reads CASSRGHNQPQHF. The CDR3 nucleotides read TGTGCCAGCAGCAGGGGCCACAATCAGCCCCAGCATTTT.

The CDR3 here is CASSRDLPPEGSPLHF. The CDR3 nucleotides read TGCGCCAGCAGCCGAGACCTTCCGCCCGAGGGGTCACCCCTCCACTTT. V is TRBV5-1 and J is TRBJ1-6; tentative D call: TRBD1 (5 bases). CDR1 SGHRS and CDR2 YFSETQ come from the germline V gene. V was trimmed by 4 bases and J by 10 bases, leaving 21 bases between them. CDR3 length equals 16 residues.

The V and J genes are TRBV18 and TRBJ2-3; D call uncertain. Trimming removed 1 base from V and 6 bases from J, with 17 bases in between. Germline V lookup: CDR1 KGHSH, CDR2 LQKENI. This CDR3 is 16 amino acids long. CDR3 residues: CASSPLELARRDTQYF. The CDR3 DNA reads as TGTGCCAGCTCACCACTAGAGTTGGCCAGACGGGATACGCAGTATTTT.

This rearrangement joins TRBV7-2 to TRBJ2-1; D possibly corresponds to TRBD1 (5 bases). The V end was cut by 5 bases, the J end by 6 bases, with 11 bases between. This CDR3 spans 13 amino acids. Per germline, CDR1 SGHTA and CDR2 FQGNSA. This CDR3 is CASSTQVGNEQFF. CDR3 DNA sequence: TGTGCCAGCAGCACACAGGTAGGCAATGAGCAGTTCTTC.

The rearrangement links TRBV5-5 to TRBJ2-1; 7 positions match TRBD2. Germline-derived CDR1 and CDR2 are SGHKS and YYEKEE (reference sequence). The CDR3 covers 17 residues. J was trimmed by 7 bases and V by 2 bases; bases with no gene match: 15. The DNA for the CDR3 is TGTGCCAGCAGCTTTCTGGCGGCTAGCGGATTATTGAATGAGCAGTTCTTC. Translating gives CASSFLAASGLLNEQFF.

This sequence joins TRBV6-5 and TRBJ1-5; D perhaps matches TRBD1 (5 bases). The CDR3 consists of 15 residues. Germline V gene data show CDR1 as MNHEY and CDR2 as SVGAGI. The V end lost 0 bases, the J end lost 6 bases, and 12 bases lay between the germline ends. CDR3 region: CASSYSWRGSQPQHF. The CDR3 DNA follows: TGTGCCAGCAGTTACTCCTGGCGGGGGAGTCAGCCCCAGCATTTT.

This chain connects TRBV18 to TRBJ2-5, with TRBD1 identical over 8 bases. CDR1 and CDR2 (germline): KGHSH, LQKENI. The CDR3 loop spans 13 amino acids. With V trimmed by 8 bases and J by 4 bases, 6 bases remained unmatched. CDR3 bases: TGTGCCAGCCACGGACAGGGAGGAGAGACCCAGTACTTC. It specifies CASHGQGGETQYF.

This rearrangement joins TRBV6-6 to TRBJ1-4; TRBD1 aligns across 8 bases. Germline values: CDR1 MNHNY, CDR2 SVGAGI (reference sequence). This CDR3 region has 15 residues. Trimming at V came to 6 bases and at J to 13 bases, leaving 16 bases not matched to a gene. In DNA form, the CDR3 reads TGTGCCAGCAGCATCCGGGACAGGAGTGGCGGGATACTGTTTTTT. It specifies CASSIRDRSGGILFF.

The chain combines TRBV6-5 with TRBJ1-1; tentatively, D is TRBD1 (5 bases). Germline CDR1 is MNHEY and CDR2 is SVGAGI. The V end was cut by 6 bases, the J end by 1 base, with 12 bases between. This CDR3 has 14 amino acids. CDR3 DNA sequence: TGTGCCAGCAGAACCCTGGGGGAGAACACTGAAGCTTTCTTT. Its translation: CASRTLGENTEAFF.

This clone showed up just once. This same CDR3 is encoded by further DNA sequences in the sample. The J gene is TRBJ1-1, the V gene TRBV18; D uncertain. CDR3 length: 13 amino acids. Germline V CDR1 and CDR2: KGHSH, LQKENI. Trimming took 3 bases from V and 0 from J, leaving 5 bases between them. DNA of the CDR3: TGTGCCAGCTCACCCGGGATGAACACTGAAGCTTTCTTT. Protein sequence: CASSPGMNTEAFF.